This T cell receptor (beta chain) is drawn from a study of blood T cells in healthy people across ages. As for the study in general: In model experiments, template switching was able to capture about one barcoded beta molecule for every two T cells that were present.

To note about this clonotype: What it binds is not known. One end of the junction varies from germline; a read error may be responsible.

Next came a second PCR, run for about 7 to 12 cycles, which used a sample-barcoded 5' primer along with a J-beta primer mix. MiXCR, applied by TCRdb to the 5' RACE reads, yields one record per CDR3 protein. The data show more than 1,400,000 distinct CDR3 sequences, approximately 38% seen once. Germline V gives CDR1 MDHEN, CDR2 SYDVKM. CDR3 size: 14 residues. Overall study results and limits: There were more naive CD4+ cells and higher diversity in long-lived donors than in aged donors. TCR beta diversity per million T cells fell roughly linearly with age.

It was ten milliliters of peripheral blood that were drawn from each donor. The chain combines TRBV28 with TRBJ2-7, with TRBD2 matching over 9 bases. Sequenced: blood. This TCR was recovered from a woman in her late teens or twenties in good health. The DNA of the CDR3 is TGCGCCAGCAGCCCTAGCGGGGACTCCTACGAGCAGTACTTC. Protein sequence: CASSPSGDSYEQYF.